These T cell receptor beta chains were read from a single sample in a study of cytotoxic CD8 clonotypes in ibrutinib-treated CLL. Sequencing was performed with immunoSEQ multiplex PCR; in TCRdb, only in-frame clones are kept and a portion is missing. The sample includes about 29,000 clones, approximately 62% of them seen just once. The sample was PBMCs, taken before ibrutinib treatment. The receptors shown here come from a human donor with chronic lymphocytic leukemia. The CDR3 runs from the conserved cysteine through the conserved F or W. The D gene is left open where the match is weak. Not all rows give a size; the values are once, few, many and, for expanded clones, a class.

DNA	CDR3	size	D	V	J
TGTGCCAGCAGCTTGGCCTTGGATTTTGAGCAGTTCTTC	CASSLALDFEQFF	.	.	TRBV5-4	TRBJ2-1
TGTGCCAGCAGCTCAGGGGGGGAGTCCTACGAGCAGTACTTC	CASSSGGESYEQYF	.	.	TRBV7-6	TRBJ2-7
TGTGCCAGCAGTTACTCGCCGGGGGAGACCCAGTACTTC	CASSYSPGETQYF	.	.	TRBV6-5	TRBJ2-5
TGTGCCAGCGGACCGGGACGGATCACTGAAGCTTTCTTT	CASGPGRITEAFF	once	.	TRBV5-4	TRBJ1-1
TGCGCCAGCAACCCGACAGGGTTGAACACTGAAGCTTTCTTT	CASNPTGLNTEAFF	.	TRBD1	TRBV4-1	TRBJ1-1
TGCGCCAGCAGCCAAGATTCAGGACAGGGGGGGAGTTCCTACGAGCAGTACTTC	CASSQDSGQGGSSYEQYF	.	TRBD1	TRBV4-1	TRBJ2-7
TGCGCCAGCAGCTTGGAGTCTAGCGGACGGCACAATGAGCAGTTCTTC	CASSLESSGRHNEQFF	.	TRBD2	TRBV5-1	TRBJ2-1
TGCGCCAGCAGCTTGGGGACCAGGGGTCAGGAGACCCAGTACTTC	CASSLGTRGQETQYF	.	.	TRBV5-1	TRBJ2-5
TGTGCCAGCAGGGGCATCCTAGGCTACACCTTC	CASRGILGYTF	.	.	TRBV28	TRBJ1-2
TGTGCCAGCAGCTCGGAGGGTACTGAAGCTTTCTTT	CASSSEGTEAFF	.	.	TRBV11-3	TRBJ1-1
TGTGCCAGCAGCCCCGGAGTCGTGCGGGAGTATTACGAGCAGTACTTC	CASSPGVVREYYEQYF	.	TRBD2	TRBV9	TRBJ2-7
TGTGCCTGGTCCGGGACAGGGGGCAACGGAAAGGGCTACACCTTC	CAWSGTGGNGKGYTF	.	TRBD1	TRBV30	TRBJ1-2
TGTGCCAGTAGTAAACAGGGGAACTATGGCTACACCTTC	CASSKQGNYGYTF	few	TRBD1	TRBV19	TRBJ1-2
TGTGCCAGCACCTTGCTGGGCGGTATCTACGAGCAGTACTTC	CASTLLGGIYEQYF	.	.	TRBV7-9	TRBJ2-7
TGTGCCAGCAGCGTAGCTGTGAGGGGCACGGCTTTCTTT	CASSVAVRGTAFF	once	.	TRBV9	TRBJ1-1
TGTGCCAGCAGTGTCGTAGATGAGCAGTTCTTC	CASSVVDEQFF	.	.	TRBV2	TRBJ2-1
TGTGCCAGCCGGACGGGACAGGGTGGCTACGAGCAGTACTTC	CASRTGQGGYEQYF	few	TRBD1	TRBV6-5	TRBJ2-7
TGTGCCAGCTCACCTCTACTAGAATCTCGGGGCAGCGAGCAGTACTTC	CASSPLLESRGSEQYF	.	.	TRBV18	TRBJ2-7
TGTGCCAGCAGCCAACTAGCGGGGAACCAAGAGACCCAGTACTTC	CASSQLAGNQETQYF	.	TRBD2	TRBV14	TRBJ2-5
TGTGCCAGTAGTATGGTCGGCAATGAGCAGTTCTTC	CASSMVGNEQFF	few	.	TRBV19	TRBJ2-1
TGTGCCAGCAGCAACCCGGGACAGGGTGACTATGGCTACACCTTC	CASSNPGQGDYGYTF	.	TRBD1	TRBV7-9	TRBJ1-2
TGTGCCAGCAGCTTCGGGCGCGGGATTAACCCTACCATCTCCTACGAGCAGTACTTC	CASSFGRGINPTISYEQYF	.	.	TRBV7-9	TRBJ2-7
TGCGCCAGCAGCGCGTTGGCAGCAACTGGAAACACCATATATTTT	CASSALAATGNTIYF	.	.	TRBV5-1	TRBJ1-3
TGTGCCAGCTCACGATCGACAGGGGAGGATGGCTACACCTTC	CASSRSTGEDGYTF	.	TRBD1	TRBV18	TRBJ1-2
TGTGCCAGTAGTTCCCGTGGGCGACAGGGTACCCACACCTACGAGCAGTACTTC	CASSSRGRQGTHTYEQYF	.	TRBD1	TRBV19	TRBJ2-7
TGTGCCAGCAGTTCGACAGTCGCCTACGAGCAGTACTTC	CASSSTVAYEQYF	few	.	TRBV27	TRBJ2-7
TGTGCCAGCAGCTTAGCCCCTGGGCAGGGGAACGTAAAAGCCAAAAACATTCAGTACTTC	CASSLAPGQGNVKAKNIQYF	.	.	TRBV27	TRBJ2-4
TGTGCCAGCAGCCGACAGGTTCAAGAGACCCAGTACTTC	CASSRQVQETQYF	.	.	TRBV7-2	TRBJ2-5
TGCAGCGCACCGGGAGGGGGCGAGTTAACAGGGGAGCAGTTCTTC	CSAPGGGELTGEQFF	once	.	TRBV29-1	TRBJ2-1
TGTGCCAGCAGCCCCCCCGACAACACAGATACGCAGTATTTT	CASSPPDNTDTQYF	medium-sized	.	TRBV11-3	TRBJ2-3
TGTGCCAGCAGCTCCACTTTGAACACTGAAGCTTTCTTT	CASSSTLNTEAFF	.	.	TRBV5-6	TRBJ1-1
TGTGCCAGCAGTTCCGGACAGGGCACAGATACGCAGTATTTT	CASSSGQGTDTQYF	few	TRBD1	TRBV28	TRBJ2-3
TGTGCCAGTAGTATAGGAGATGAGATCCCAGATACGCAGTATTTT	CASSIGDEIPDTQYF	few	.	TRBV19	TRBJ2-3
TGTGCCAGCAGGGGCGGGACAGGGGGAGGACAGCCCCAGCATTTT	CASRGGTGGGQPQHF	.	TRBD1	TRBV6-1	TRBJ1-5
TGTGCCAGCACGAAGCAGTTCTTC	CASTKQFF	few	.	TRBV5-6	TRBJ2-1
TGTGCCAGCAGTTACTCGTGGGACAGGAATTCACCCCTCCACTTT	CASSYSWDRNSPLHF	few	TRBD1	TRBV6-5	TRBJ1-6
TGCGCCAGCAGCCAATTTGGGCGGCCTGAAGCTTTCTTT	CASSQFGRPEAFF	.	.	TRBV4-1	TRBJ1-1
TGTGCCACCCGGTTAGCGGGGGGGTACCAAGAGACCCAGTACTTC	CATRLAGGYQETQYF	.	TRBD2	TRBV2	TRBJ2-5
TGTGCCAGTAGTATAGATGGCCAGACGTTGGGCTACAATGAGCAGTTCTTC	CASSIDGQTLGYNEQFF	.	.	TRBV19	TRBJ2-1